The 9 T cell receptor beta chains presented below share a single source sample, sequenced in a study of T cell repertoires in cytomegalovirus infection. MiXCR was run by TCRdb on the reads, yielding one entry per CDR3 protein. The table includes fewer than 200,000 distinct CDR3 sequences, about an eighth detected once. Sequenced: PBMCs. Receptor source: a human donor in good health (CMV status not recorded). Some clones in this sample may be carry-over from other donors' samples.

This clonotype was counted between two and nine times. The chain is built from TRBV2 and TRBJ1-1, with D possibly matching TRBD1 (6 bases). Between the trimmed V and J ends, which lost 3 bases and 1 base, there was a span of 12 bases. CDR1 and CDR2 from the germline V gene are SNHLY and FYNNEI. The length of the CDR3 is 15 residues. This CDR3 is CASSDAVTGNTEAFF. For the CDR3, the DNA is TGTGCCAGCAGTGACGCCGTGACAGGGAACACTGAAGCTTTCTTT.

The CDR3 sequence is CASEPGQGAKNTEAFF. CDR3 coding DNA: TGCGCCAGCGAACCGGGACAGGGGGCCAAGAACACTGAAGCTTTCTTT. This chain connects TRBV5-1 to TRBJ1-1; 12 bases map to TRBD1. From germline, CDR1 is SGHRS and CDR2 YFSETQ. This CDR3 has 16 residues. Trimming at V came to 7 bases and at J to 1 base, leaving 8 bases not matched to a gene.

A few counts support this clonotype. The chain employs TRBV12-3 or TRBV12-4 and TRBJ2-3, with 8 nucleotides matching TRBD2. J lost 4 bases, V lost 7 bases, and 10 bases had no gene match. The CDR3 runs to 15 residues. In DNA form, the CDR3 reads TGTGCCAGCACCCCCGGGGGGGGCCGGGCAGATACGCAGTATTTT. Its protein is CASTPGGGRADTQYF.

V and J are TRBV20-1 and TRBJ2-1; 8 bases fit TRBD2. After removal of 2 bases from V and 4 bases from J, the junction contained 7 bases not matched to a gene. The CDR3 is made up of 15 amino acids. Germline assignment: CDR1 DFQATT and CDR2 SNEGSKA (reference sequence). The CDR3 region is CSARYLGGAYNEQFF. The CDR3 DNA reads TGCAGTGCTAGATACCTCGGGGGGGCATACAATGAGCAGTTCTTC.

This clonotype has more than one count but fewer than ten. This chain connects TRBV10-3 to TRBJ1-5; D is ambiguous. V was pared by 4 bases and J by 1 base, with 8 bases between. Germline V gives CDR1 ENHRY, CDR2 SYGVKD. CDR3 length: 14 amino acids. CDR3 region: CAISAPGSNQPQHF. The CDR3 DNA reads as TGTGCCATCAGTGCTCCGGGCAGCAATCAGCCCCAGCATTTT.

This clonotype was seen a few times. This chain joins TRBV29-1 and TRBJ2-3; no definite D call. CDR1 and CDR2 (germline): SQVTM, ANQGSEA. This CDR3 is 16 amino acids long. V dropped 0 bases and J dropped 1 base, with 14 bases sitting between them. CDR3 sequence: CSVEDRMSTGTDTQYF. As DNA, the CDR3 is TGCAGCGTTGAAGATCGCATGTCGACCGGCACAGATACGCAGTATTTT.

This clonotype was recorded at least ten times. This sequence joins TRBV7-2 and TRBJ1-3; 7 bases are a match to TRBD1. The CDR3 runs to 17 residues. V dropped 2 bases and J dropped 0; count of bases not matched to a gene: 7. Per the germline V gene, CDR1 is SGHTA and CDR2 is FQGNSA. In DNA, the CDR3 is TGTGCCAGCAGCTTAAAGAGGACAGGATTCTCTGGAAACACCATATATTTT. Translating it yields CASSLKRTGFSGNTIYF.

The J gene is TRBJ1-4, the V gene TRBV29-1; the D is unclear. Germline CDR1 reads SQVTM; CDR2 reads ANQGSEA. The CDR3 consists of 13 residues. The V and J ends lost 5 bases and 2 bases respectively, with 9 bases between them. In DNA form, the CDR3 reads TGCAGCGTTCTGACGGACACTAATGAAAAACTGTTTTTT. Protein product: CSVLTDTNEKLFF.

This clonotype showed up many times. The V gene is TRBV7-2, the J gene TRBJ2-1, with TRBD2 identical over 10 bases. Trimming cost V 5 bases and J 6 bases; bases outside gene matches: 7. There are 15 residues in the CDR3. CDR1 is SGHTA, CDR2 FQGNSA, per germline. CDR3 coding DNA: TGTGCCAGCAGCCAGCGGACTAGCGGAGCCAATGAGCAGTTCTTC. Protein product: CASSQRTSGANEQFF.